The present entry profiles one TCR beta chain with its context. As originally analysed: Reference gene primer amplification in the assay estimated nucleated cell counts. Using immunoSEQ multiplex PCR, the repertoire was profiled, and TCRdb retains in-frame clones only, with some absent. V, J and clone size are those of that table, while D and trimming were read from the DNA. The sample includes about 150,000 clones, roughly 90% of them seen just once. These data are taken from a study of blood T cell repertoires in COVID-19. The overall study: Samples came from the United States, Italy and Spain, spanning acute and convalescent COVID-19. T cells, B-cell-depleted T cells, or PBMCs supplied cDNA or gDNA.

CDR1 and CDR2 from the germline V gene are SGHTA and FQGNSA. CDR3 size: 15 residues. V lost 4 bases to trimming and J lost 5 bases; unmatched junction nucleotides: 4. Sequenced input: peripheral blood. This TCR was sampled from a man aged 55 to 70 with active or convalescent COVID-19. V usage is TRBV7-2 and J usage is TRBJ2-7; 14 bases align to TRBD2. In DNA, the CDR3 is TGTGCCAGCAGCTCCCGACTAGCGGGAGGGGACGAGCAGTACTTC. Its protein is CASSSRLAGGDEQYF.